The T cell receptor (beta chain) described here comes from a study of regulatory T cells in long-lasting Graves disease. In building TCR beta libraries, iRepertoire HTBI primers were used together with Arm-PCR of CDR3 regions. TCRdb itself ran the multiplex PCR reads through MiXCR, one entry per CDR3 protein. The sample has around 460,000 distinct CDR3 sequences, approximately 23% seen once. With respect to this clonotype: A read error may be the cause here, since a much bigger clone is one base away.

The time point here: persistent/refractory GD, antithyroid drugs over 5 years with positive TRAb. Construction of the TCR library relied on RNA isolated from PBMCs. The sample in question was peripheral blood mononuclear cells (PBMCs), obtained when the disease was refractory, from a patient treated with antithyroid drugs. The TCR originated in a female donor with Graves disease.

In DNA, the CDR3 is TGTGCCAGCATCACAGGGTCTGGAGCTTTCTTT. This translates into CASITGSGAFF. The chain joins TRBV6-1 to TRBJ1-1; D is perhaps TRBD1 (6 bases). Germline CDR1 MNHNS, CDR2 SASEGT. V was shortened by 7 bases and J by 10 bases, with 13 bases between the two germline ends. CDR3 length: 11 amino acids.